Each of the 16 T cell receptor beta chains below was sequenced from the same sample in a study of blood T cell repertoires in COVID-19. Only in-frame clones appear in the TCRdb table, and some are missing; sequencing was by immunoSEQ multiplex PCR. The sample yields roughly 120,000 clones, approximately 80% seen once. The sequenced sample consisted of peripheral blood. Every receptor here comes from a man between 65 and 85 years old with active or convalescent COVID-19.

Here the CDR3 reads CASSFAGVGPGELFF. The CDR3 nucleotides are TGCGCCAGCAGCTTCGCGGGAGTCGGTCCCGGGGAGCTGTTTTTT. V is TRBV5-1 and J is TRBJ2-2; 7 bases match TRBD2. Unmatched junction bases numbered 7, after V lost 2 bases and J lost 6 bases. The CDR3 runs to 15 residues. The germline gives CDR1 SGHRS, CDR2 YFSETQ.

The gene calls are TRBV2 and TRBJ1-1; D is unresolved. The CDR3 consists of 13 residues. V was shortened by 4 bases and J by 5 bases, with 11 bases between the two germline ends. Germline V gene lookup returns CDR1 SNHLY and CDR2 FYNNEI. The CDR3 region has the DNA TGTGCCAGCAGTGTAGATGACTCTACTGAAGCTTTCTTT. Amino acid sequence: CASSVDDSTEAFF.

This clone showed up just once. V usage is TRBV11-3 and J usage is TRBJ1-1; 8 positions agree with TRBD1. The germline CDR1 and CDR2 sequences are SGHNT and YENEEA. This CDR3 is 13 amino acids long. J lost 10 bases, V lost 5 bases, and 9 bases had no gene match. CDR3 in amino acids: CASSADRVRPAFF. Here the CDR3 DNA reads TGTGCCAGCAGCGCGGACAGGGTCAGGCCAGCTTTCTTT.

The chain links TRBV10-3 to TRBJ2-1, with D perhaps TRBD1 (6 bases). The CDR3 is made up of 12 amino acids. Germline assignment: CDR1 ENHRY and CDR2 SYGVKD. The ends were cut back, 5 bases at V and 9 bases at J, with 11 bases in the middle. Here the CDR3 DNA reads TGTGCCATCAGTTTGTTGGGGGCTGAGCAGTTCTTC. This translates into CAISLLGAEQFF.

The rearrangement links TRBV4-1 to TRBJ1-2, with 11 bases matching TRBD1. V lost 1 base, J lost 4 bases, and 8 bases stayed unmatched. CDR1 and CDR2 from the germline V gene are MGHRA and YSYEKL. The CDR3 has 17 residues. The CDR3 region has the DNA TGCGCCAGCAGCCAAGTCGCAGGACAGGGGGCTTCCTATGGCTACACCTTC. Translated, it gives CASSQVAGQGASYGYTF.

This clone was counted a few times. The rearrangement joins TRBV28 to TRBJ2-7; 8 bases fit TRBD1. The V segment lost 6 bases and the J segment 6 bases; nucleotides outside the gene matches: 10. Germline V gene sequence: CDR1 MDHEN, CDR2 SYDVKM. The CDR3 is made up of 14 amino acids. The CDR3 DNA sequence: TGTGCCAGCAGCCCTCCAGCCAGGGGGCTCGAGCAGTACTTC. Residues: CASSPPARGLEQYF.

The chain's CDR3 is CASSLVVRTGIFDEQFF. CDR3 DNA sequence: TGTGCCAGCAGCCTGGTTGTCCGGACAGGGATTTTCGATGAGCAGTTCTTC. The chain has TRBV5-8 and TRBJ2-1; 8 bases fit TRBD1. CDR3 size: 17 residues. The J segment lost 8 bases and the V segment lost 4 bases, leaving 17 bases of the junction unmatched. Germline V gene sequence: CDR1 SGHTS, CDR2 YDEGEE.

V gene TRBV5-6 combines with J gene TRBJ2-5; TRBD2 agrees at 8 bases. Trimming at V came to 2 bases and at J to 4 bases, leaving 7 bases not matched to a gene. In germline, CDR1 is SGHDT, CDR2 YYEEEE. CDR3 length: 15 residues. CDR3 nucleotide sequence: TGTGCCAGCAGCTTCTATAGCGGGATAGCAGAGACCCAGTACTTC. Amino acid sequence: CASSFYSGIAETQYF.

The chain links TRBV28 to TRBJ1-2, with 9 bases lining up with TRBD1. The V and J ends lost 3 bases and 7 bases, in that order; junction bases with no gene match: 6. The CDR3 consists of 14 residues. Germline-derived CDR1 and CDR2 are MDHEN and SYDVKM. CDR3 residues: CASSFSGTGIGYTF. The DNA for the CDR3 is TGTGCCAGCAGTTTTTCCGGGACAGGGATTGGCTACACCTTC.

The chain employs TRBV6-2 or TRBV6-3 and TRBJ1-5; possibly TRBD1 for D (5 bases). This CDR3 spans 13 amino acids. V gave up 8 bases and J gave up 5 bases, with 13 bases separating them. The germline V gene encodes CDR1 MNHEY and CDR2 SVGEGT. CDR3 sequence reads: CASRPWDYQPQHF. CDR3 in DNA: TGTGCCAGCCGCCCCTGGGACTATCAGCCCCAGCATTTT.

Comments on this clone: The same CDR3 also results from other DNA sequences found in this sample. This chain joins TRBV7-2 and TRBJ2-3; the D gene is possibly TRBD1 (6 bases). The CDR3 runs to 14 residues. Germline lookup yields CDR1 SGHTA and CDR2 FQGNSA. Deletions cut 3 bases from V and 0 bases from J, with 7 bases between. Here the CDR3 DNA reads TGTGCCAGCAGCTTTCAGGGGAGCACAGATACGCAGTATTTT. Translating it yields CASSFQGSTDTQYF.

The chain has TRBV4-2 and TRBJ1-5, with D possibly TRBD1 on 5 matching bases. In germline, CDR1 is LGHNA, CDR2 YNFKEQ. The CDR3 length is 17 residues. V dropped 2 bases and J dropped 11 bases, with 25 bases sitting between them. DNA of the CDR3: TGTGCCAGCAGCCAAAAGCAGGAGTACAGTACAGGTTTGGCCCAGCATTTT. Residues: CASSQKQEYSTGLAQHF.

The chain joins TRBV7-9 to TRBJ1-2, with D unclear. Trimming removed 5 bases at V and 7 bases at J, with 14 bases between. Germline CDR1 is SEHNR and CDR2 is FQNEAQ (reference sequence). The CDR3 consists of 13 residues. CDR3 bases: TGTGCCAGCAGCCCTCAGGATCGCGCTGGCTACACCTTC. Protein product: CASSPQDRAGYTF.

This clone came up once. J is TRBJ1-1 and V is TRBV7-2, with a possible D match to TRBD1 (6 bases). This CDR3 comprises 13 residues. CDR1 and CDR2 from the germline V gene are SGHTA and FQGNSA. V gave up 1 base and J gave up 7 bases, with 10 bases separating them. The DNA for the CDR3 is TGTGCCAGCAGCTTAGACAGGGCCGGTGAAGCTTTCTTT. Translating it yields CASSLDRAGEAFF.

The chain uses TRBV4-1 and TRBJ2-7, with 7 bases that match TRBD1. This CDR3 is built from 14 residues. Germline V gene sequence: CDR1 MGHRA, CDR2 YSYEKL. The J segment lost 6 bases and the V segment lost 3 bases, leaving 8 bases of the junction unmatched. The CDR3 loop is CASSQGDRQSEQYF. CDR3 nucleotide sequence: TGCGCCAGCAGCCAGGGGGACAGACAAAGCGAGCAGTACTTC.

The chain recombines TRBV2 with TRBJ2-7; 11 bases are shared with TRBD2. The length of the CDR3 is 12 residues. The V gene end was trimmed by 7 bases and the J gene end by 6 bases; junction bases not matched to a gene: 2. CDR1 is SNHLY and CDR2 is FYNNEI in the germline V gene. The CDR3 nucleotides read TGTGCCAGCAATCTAGCGGGAGGCGAGCAGTACTTC. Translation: CASNLAGGEQYF.